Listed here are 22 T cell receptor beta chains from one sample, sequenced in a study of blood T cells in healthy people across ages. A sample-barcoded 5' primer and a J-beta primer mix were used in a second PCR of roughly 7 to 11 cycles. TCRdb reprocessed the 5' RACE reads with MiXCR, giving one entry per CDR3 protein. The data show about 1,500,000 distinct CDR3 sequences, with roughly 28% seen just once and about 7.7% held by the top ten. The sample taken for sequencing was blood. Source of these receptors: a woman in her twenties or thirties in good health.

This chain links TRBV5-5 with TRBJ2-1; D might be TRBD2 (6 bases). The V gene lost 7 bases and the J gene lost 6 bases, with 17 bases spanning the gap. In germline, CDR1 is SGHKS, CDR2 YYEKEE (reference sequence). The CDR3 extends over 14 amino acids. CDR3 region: CASLAMSGPNEQFF. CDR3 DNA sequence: TGTGCCAGCCTAGCGATGAGCGGACCCAATGAGCAGTTCTTC.

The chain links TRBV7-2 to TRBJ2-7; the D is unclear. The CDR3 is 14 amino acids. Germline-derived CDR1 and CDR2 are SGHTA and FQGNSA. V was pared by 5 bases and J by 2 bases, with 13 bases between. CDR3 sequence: CASSHSVFTYEQYF. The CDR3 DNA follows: TGTGCCAGCAGCCATTCGGTTTTTACCTACGAGCAGTACTTC.

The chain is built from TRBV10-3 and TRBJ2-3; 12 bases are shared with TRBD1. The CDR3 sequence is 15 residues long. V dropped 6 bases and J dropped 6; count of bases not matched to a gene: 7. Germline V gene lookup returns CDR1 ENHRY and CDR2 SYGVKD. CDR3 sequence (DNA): TGTGCCATCAGACCTGGGACAGGGGGCGAGGATACGCAGTATTTT. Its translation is CAIRPGTGGEDTQYF.

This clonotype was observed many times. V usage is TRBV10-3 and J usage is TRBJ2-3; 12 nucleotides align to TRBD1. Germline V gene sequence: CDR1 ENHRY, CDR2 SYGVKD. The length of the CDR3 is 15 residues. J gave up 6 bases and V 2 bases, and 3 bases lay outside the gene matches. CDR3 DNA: TGTGCCATCAGTGAGGGGACAGGGGGCGTGGATACGCAGTATTTT. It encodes CAISEGTGGVDTQYF.

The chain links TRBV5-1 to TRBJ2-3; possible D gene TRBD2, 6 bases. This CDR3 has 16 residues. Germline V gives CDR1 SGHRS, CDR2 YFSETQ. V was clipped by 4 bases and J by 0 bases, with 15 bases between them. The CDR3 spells CASSRDSGESTDTQYF. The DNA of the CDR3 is TGCGCCAGCAGCAGGGACTCCGGGGAGAGCACAGATACGCAGTATTTT.

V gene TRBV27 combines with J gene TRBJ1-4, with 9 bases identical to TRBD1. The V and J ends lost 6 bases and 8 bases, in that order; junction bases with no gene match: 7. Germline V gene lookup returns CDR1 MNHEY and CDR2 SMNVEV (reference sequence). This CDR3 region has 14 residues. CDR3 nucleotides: TGTGCCAGCAGGTTCGGACAGGGGCCGGAAAAACTGTTTTTT. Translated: CASRFGQGPEKLFF.

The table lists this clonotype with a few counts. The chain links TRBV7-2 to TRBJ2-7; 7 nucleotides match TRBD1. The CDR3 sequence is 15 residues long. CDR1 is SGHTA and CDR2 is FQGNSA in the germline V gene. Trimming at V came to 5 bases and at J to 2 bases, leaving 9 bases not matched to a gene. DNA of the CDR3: TGTGCCAGCAGCAGACGACAGGGTCGCGCCTACGAGCAGTACTTC. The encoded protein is CASSRRQGRAYEQYF. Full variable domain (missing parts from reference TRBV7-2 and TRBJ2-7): GAGVSQSPSNKVTEKGKDVELRCDPISGHTALYWYRQSLGQGLEFLIYFQGNSAPDKSGLPSDRFSAERTGGSVSTLTIQRTQQEDSAVYLCASSRRQGRAYEQYFGPGTRLTVT.

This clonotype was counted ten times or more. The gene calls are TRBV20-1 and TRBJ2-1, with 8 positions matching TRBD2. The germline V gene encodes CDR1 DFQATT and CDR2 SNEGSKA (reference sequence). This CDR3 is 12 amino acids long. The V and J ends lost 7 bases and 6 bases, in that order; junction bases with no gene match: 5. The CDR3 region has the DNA TGCAGTGAAGCGGGAGTAAGCAATGAGCAGTTCTTC. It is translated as CSEAGVSNEQFF.

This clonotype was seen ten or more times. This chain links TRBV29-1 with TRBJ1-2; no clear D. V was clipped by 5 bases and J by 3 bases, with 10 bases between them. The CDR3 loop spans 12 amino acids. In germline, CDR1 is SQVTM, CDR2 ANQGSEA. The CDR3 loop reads CSVREGDYGYTF. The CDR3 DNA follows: TGCAGCGTTAGGGAGGGTGACTATGGCTACACCTTC.

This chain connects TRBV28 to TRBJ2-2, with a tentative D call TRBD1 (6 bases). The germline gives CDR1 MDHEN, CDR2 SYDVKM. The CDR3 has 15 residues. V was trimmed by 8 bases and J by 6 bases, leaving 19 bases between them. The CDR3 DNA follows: TGTGCCAGCCTAAGGTCCCTCACAGGGTCCGGGGAGCTGTTTTTT. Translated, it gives CASLRSLTGSGELFF.

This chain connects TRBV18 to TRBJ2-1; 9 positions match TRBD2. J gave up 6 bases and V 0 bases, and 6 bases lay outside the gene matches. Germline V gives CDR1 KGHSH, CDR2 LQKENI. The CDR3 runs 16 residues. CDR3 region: CASSPPAGGPFNEQFF. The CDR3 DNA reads TGTGCCAGCTCACCACCGGCGGGAGGGCCTTTCAATGAGCAGTTCTTC.

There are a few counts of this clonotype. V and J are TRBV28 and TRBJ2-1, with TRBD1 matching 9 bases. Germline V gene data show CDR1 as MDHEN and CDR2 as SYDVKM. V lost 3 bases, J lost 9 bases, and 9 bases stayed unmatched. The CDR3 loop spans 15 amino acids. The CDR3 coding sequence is TGTGCCAGCAGTTTCACCGGGACAGGGCGGAGTGAGCAGTTCTTC. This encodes CASSFTGTGRSEQFF.

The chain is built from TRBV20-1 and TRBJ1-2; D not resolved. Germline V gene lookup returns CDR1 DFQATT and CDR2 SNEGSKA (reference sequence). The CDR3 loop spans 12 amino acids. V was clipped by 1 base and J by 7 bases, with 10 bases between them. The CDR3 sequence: CSARGVGGGYTF. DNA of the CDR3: TGCAGTGCTAGAGGGGTAGGTGGTGGCTACACCTTC.

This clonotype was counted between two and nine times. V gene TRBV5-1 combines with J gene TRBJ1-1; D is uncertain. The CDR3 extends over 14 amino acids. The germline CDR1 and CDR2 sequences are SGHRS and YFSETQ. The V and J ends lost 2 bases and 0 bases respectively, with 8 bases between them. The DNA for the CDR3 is TGCGCCAGCAGCTTCGACACGCTGAACACTGAAGCTTTCTTT. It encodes CASSFDTLNTEAFF.

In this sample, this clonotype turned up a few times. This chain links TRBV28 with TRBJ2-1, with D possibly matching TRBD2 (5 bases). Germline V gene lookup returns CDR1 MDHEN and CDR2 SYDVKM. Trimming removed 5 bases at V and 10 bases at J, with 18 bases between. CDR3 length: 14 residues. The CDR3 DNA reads TGTGCCAGCAGTCTAGGACTCCGTACCTACGAGCAGTTCTTC. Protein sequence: CASSLGLRTYEQFF.

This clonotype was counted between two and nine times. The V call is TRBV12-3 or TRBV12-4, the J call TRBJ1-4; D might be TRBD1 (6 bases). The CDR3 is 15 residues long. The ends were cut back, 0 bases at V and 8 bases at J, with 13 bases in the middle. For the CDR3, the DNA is TGTGCCAGCAGTTTAGCGACAGGAGCTATCGAAAAACTGTTTTTT. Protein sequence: CASSLATGAIEKLFF.

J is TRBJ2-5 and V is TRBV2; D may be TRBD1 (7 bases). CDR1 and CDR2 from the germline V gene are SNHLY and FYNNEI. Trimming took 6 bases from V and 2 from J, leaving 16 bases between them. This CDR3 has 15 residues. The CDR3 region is CASSPQGGVQETQYF. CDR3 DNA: TGTGCCAGCAGCCCCCAGGGGGGAGTTCAAGAGACCCAGTACTTC.

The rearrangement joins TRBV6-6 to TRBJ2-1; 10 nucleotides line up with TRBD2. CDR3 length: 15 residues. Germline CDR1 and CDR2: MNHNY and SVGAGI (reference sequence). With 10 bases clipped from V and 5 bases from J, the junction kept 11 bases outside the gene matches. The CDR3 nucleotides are TGTGCCAACACCGCGGGTCTAGCGGGAGACAATGAGCAGTTCTTC. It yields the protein CANTAGLAGDNEQFF.

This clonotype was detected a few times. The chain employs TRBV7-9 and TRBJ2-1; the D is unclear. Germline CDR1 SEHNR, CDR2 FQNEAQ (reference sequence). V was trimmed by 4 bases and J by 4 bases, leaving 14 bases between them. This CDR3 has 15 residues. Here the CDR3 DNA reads TGTGCCAGCAGCTACGACCCAACGGCTTACAATGAGCAGTTCTTC. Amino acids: CASSYDPTAYNEQFF.

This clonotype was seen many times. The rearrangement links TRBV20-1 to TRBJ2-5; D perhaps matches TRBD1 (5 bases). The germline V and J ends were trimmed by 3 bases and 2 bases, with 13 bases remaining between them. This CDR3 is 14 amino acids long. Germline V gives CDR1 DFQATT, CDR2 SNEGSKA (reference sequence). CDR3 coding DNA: TGCAGTGCTAGGTTCAGGGTGGAACAAGAGACCCAGTACTTC. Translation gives CSARFRVEQETQYF.

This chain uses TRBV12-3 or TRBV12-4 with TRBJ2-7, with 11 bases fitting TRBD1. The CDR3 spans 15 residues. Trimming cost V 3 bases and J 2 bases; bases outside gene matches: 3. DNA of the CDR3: TGTGCCAGCAGTTTTAGGGGACAGGGGGCCTACGAGCAGTACTTC. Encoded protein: CASSFRGQGAYEQYF.

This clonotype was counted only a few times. CDR3 sequence (DNA): TGTGCCAGCAGCTTAGTCCAGGACCAAGAGACCCAGTACTTC. It specifies CASSLVQDQETQYF. The chain is built from TRBV7-9 and TRBJ2-5; D is ambiguous. Trimming pared 1 base from V and 0 bases from J, leaving 6 bases between. Germline V gene data show CDR1 as SEHNR and CDR2 as FQNEAQ (reference sequence). This CDR3 is 14 amino acids long.